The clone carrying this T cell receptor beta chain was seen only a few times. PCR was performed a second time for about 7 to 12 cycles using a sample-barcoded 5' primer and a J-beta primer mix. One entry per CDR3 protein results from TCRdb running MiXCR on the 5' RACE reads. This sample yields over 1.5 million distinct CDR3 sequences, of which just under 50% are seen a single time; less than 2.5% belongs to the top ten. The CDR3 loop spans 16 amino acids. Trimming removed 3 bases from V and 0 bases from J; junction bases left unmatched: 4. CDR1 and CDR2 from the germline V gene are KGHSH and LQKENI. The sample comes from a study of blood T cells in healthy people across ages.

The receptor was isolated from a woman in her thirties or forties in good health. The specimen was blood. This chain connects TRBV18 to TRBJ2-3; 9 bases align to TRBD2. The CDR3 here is CASSPNAGGSTDTQYF. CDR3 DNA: TGTGCCAGCTCACCGAACGCGGGGGGGAGCACAGATACGCAGTATTTT.